This T cell receptor (beta chain) is from a study of identical twins. The V gene's germline CDR1 is LGHDT and CDR2 YNNKEL (reference sequence). The CDR3 spans 14 residues. The germline V and J ends were trimmed by 5 bases and 4 bases, with 9 bases remaining between them. Each CDR3 protein is one row after TCRdb ran MiXCR on the 5' RACE reads. In the table there are just under 650,000 distinct CDR3 sequences, around 7.5% of which are singletons. This sample was also put to use in a study of yellow fever vaccine responses in identical twins.

Sequenced: PBMCs. This receptor was taken from a woman between 18 and 30 years old in good health. This chain uses TRBV3-1 with TRBJ2-6; D is unclear. This CDR3 is CASSWARGANVLTF. In nucleotides, the CDR3 is TGTGCCAGCAGCTGGGCTCGCGGGGCCAACGTCCTGACTTTC. Supplemented by reference TRBV3-1 and TRBJ2-6, the full variable domain reads DTAVSQTPKYLVTQMGNDKSIKCEQNLGHDTMYWYKQDSKKFLKIMFSYNNKELIINETVPNRFSPKSPDKAHLNLHINSLELGDSAVYFCASSWARGANVLTFGAGSRLTVL.